This T cell receptor beta chain was captured in a study of CD8 T cells in Susac syndrome. Study-wide results and caveats: By the study's own acknowledgment, its TCR sequencing and HLA analysis included relatively few individuals.

This clonotype was seen a handful of times. The target antigen is unknown. Sequencing of TCR beta, carried out with a high-throughput approach, was applied to CD8+ and CD4+ T cells from the blood. Both CD4+ and CD8+ T cells were negatively isolated, and TEMRA cells underwent FACS enrichment. Trimming removed 5 bases at V and 4 bases at J, with 10 bases between. Per the germline V gene, CDR1 is SGHTA and CDR2 is FQGTGA. The CDR3 has 13 residues. Reverse transcription of roughly 0.5 to 1 ug RNA was carried out with random hexamers. TCR beta CDR3 was amplified by immunoSEQ multiplex PCR. This amplification extended across 54 Vbeta and 13 Jbeta segments. TCRdb called the immunoSEQ multiplex PCR reads again in MiXCR, with one record for every CDR3 protein. The table lists 120,000 to 150,000 distinct CDR3 sequences, approximately 94% of them singletons, with over 0.07% in the top ten.

This chain links TRBV7-3 with TRBJ2-3; D gene ambiguous. Sequencing used CD4+ T cells from PBMCs. This clonotype was sampled from a human donor in good health. Written as DNA, the CDR3 is TGTGCCAGCAGCCAGCCCCCCTCAGATACGCAGTATTTT. As protein: CASSQPPSDTQYF.